The source of this T cell receptor (beta chain) is a study of OX40 agonist ivuxolimab in advanced cancers. Germline loops: CDR1 MGHRA, CDR2 YSYEKL. The V and J ends lost 1 base and 0 bases, in that order; junction bases with no gene match: 4. This CDR3 region has 17 residues. Generated by immunoSEQ multiplex PCR, the TCRdb table keeps only in-frame clones and is missing some. The sample records about 13,000 clones, about 80% being singletons. This clonotype was sampled from an adult with an advanced solid tumor such as melanoma, head and neck, liver or kidney cancer. The genes are TRBV4-1 and TRBJ2-1; 9 bases are shared with TRBD2. The sequences come from CD4+ or CD8+ T cells sorted from blood, collected in a trial of the OX40 agonist ivuxolimab. CDR3 bases: TGCGCCAGCAGCCAAGGGATAGCGGGGGCCTCCTACAATGAGCAGTTCTTC. Amino acid sequence: CASSQGIAGASYNEQFF.